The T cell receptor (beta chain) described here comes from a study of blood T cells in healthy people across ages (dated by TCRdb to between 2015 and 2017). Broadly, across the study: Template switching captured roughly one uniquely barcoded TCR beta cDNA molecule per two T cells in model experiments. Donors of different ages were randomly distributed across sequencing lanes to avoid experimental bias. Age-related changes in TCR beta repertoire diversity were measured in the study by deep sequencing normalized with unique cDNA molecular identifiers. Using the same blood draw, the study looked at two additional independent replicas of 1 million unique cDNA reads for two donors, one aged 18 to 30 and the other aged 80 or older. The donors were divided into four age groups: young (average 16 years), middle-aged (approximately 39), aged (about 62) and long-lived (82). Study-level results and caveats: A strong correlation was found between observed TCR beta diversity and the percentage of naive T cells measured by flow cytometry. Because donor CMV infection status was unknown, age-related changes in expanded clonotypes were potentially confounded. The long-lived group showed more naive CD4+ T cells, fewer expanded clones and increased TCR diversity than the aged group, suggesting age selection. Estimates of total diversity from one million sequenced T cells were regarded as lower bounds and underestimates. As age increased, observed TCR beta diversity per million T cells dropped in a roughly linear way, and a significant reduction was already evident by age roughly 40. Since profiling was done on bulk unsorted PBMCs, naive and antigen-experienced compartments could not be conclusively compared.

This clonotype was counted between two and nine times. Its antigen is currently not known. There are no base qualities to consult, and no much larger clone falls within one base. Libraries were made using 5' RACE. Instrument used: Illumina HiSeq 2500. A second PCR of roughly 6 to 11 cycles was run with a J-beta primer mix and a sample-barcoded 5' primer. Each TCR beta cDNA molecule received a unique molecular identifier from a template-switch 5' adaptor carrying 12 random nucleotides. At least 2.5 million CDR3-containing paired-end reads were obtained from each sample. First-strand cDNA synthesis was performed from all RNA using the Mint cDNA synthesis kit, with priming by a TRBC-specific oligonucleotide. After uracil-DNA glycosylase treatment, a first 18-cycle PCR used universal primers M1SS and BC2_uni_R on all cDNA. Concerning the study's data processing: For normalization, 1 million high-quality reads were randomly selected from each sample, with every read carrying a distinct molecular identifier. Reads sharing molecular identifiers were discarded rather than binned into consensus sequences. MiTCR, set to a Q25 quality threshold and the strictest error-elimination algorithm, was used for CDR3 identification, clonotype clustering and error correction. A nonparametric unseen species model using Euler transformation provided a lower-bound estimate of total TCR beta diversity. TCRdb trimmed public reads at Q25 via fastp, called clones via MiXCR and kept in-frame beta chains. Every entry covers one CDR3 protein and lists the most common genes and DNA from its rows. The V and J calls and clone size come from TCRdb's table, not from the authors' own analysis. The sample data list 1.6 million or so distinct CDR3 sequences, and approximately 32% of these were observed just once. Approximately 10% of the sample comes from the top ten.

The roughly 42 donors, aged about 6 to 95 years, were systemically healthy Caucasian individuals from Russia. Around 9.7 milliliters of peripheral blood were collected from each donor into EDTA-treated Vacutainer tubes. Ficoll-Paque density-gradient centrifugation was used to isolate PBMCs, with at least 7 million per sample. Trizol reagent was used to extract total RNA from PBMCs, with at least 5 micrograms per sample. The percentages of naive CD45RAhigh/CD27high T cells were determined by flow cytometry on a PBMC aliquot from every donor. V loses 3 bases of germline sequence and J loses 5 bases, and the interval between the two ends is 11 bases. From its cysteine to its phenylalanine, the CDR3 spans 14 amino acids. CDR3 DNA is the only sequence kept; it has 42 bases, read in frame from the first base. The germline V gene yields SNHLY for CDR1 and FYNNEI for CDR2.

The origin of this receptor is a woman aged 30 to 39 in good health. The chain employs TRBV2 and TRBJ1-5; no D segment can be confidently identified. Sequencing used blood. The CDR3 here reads CASSDGRSYQPQHF. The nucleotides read TGTGCCAGCAGTGATGGCAGGTCGTATCAGCCCCAGCATTTT.